The 2 T cell receptor beta chains below all came from one sample that was sequenced in a study of blood T cell repertoires in COVID-19. The data were produced by immunoSEQ multiplex PCR, yet TCRdb's version contains in-frame clones alone and is incomplete. The sample gives under 250,000 clones, 80% of which show up once; roughly 13% is in the top ten. Sequences were obtained from peripheral blood. These receptors came from a human donor in a cohort sampled during active COVID-19.

This sequence joins TRBV7-2 and TRBJ2-5, with 7 bases identical to TRBD1. Germline loops: CDR1 SGHTA, CDR2 FQGNSA. CDR3 length equals 13 residues. V shed 4 bases and J 5 bases; nucleotides not matched to a gene: 4. The CDR3 DNA follows: TGTGCCAGCAGCTCTGAACAGGGGGAGACCCAGTACTTC. Translating it yields CASSSEQGETQYF.

The chain has TRBV9 and TRBJ2-4, with D perhaps TRBD1 (6 bases). Germline V CDR1 and CDR2: SGDLS, YYNGEE. The CDR3 runs 15 residues. With 4 bases removed from V and 5 bases from J, the gap between germline ends came to 16 bases. The CDR3 coding sequence is TGTGCCAGCAGCCCGGGACACCTGGGAGAAAACATTCAGTACTTC. Translating gives CASSPGHLGENIQYF.